This T cell receptor (beta chain) came from a study of technical replicates of blood from a few donors. This CDR3 has 12 residues. Germline V CDR1 and CDR2: SQVTM, ANQGSEA. V dropped 6 bases and J dropped 0 bases, with 6 bases sitting between them. Sequenced by immunoSEQ multiplex PCR; TCRdb stores in-frame clones only, minus some. The sample records about 85,000 clones, roughly 94% being singletons. The sequence derives from a human donor in good health. This sequence joins TRBV29-1 and TRBJ1-3; a possible D gene is TRBD1 (5 bases). Material for sequencing was T cells isolated from PBMCs. This chain's CDR3 is CSVTVSGNTIYF. CDR3 nucleotide sequence: TGCAGCGTGACAGTCTCTGGAAACACCATATATTTT.